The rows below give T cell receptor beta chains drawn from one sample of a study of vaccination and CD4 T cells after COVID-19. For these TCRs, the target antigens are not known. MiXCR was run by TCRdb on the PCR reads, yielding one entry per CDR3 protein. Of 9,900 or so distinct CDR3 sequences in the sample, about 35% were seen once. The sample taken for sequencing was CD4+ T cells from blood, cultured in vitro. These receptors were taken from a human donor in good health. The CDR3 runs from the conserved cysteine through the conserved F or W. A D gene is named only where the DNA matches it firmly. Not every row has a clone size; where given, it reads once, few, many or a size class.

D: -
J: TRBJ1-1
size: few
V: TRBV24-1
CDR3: CATSDARDTEAFF
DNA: TGTGCCACCAGTGATGCCCGGGACACTGAAGCTTTCTTT

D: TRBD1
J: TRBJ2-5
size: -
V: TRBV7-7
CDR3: CASSLGGTGAGETQYF
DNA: TGTGCTAGCAGCTTAGGGGGGACAGGGGCAGGAGAGACCCAGTACTTC

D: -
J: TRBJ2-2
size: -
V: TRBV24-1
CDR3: CATRQHATGELFF
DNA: TGTGCCACCAGACAGCACGCCACCGGGGAGCTGTTTTTT

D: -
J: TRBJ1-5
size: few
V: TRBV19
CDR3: CASNRDFSSNQPQHF
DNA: TGTGCCAGTAACAGAGATTTTTCGAGCAATCAGCCCCAGCATTTT

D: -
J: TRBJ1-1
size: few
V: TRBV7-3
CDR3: CASSSDSYTEAFF
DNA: TGTGCCAGCAGCTCCGACAGTTACACTGAAGCTTTCTTT

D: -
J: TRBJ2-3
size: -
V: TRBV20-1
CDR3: CSARALGLWDDTQYF
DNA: TGCAGTGCTAGAGCTCTAGGGCTATGGGATGATACGCAGTATTTT

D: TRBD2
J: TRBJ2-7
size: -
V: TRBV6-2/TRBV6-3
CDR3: CASNKLAGATYEQYF
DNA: TGTGCCAGCAATAAACTAGCGGGAGCGACCTACGAGCAGTACTTC

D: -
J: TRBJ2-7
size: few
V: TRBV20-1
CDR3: CSATGDRSYEQYF
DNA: TGCAGTGCTACCGGGGACCGCTCCTACGAGCAGTACTTC

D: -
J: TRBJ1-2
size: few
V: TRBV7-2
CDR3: CASSSRQGPYGYTF
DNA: TGTGCCAGCAGCAGCCGACAAGGACCCTACGGCTACACCTTC

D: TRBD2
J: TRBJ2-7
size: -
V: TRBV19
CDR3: CASSDGLAGEQYF
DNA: TGTGCCAGTAGTGATGGACTAGCGGGCGAGCAGTACTTC

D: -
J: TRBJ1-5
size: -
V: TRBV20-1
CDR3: CSARGREGTNQPQHF
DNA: TGCAGTGCTAGGGGGCGAGAGGGAACTAATCAGCCCCAGCATTTT

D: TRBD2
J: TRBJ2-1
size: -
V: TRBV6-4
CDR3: CASSDSARTSGSYYNEQFF
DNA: TGTGCCAGCAGTGACTCCGCTAGGACTAGCGGGAGTTACTACAATGAGCAGTTCTTC

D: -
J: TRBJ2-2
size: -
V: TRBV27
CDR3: CASSLPRVGASTGELFF
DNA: TGTGCCAGCAGTTTACCGCGAGTGGGGGCTAGCACCGGGGAGCTGTTTTTT

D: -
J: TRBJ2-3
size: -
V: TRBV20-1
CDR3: CSANSGQTDTQYF
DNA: TGCAGTGCTAATTCAGGACAGACAGATACGCAGTATTTT

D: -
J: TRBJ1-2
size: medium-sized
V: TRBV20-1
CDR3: CSAREPDPTEGYTF
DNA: TGCAGTGCTAGAGAACCCGACCCCACGGAAGGCTACACCTTC

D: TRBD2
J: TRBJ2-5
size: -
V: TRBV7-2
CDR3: CASSLTMGRTSAETQYF
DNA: TGTGCCAGCAGCTTAACCATGGGACGGACTAGTGCAGAGACCCAGTACTTC

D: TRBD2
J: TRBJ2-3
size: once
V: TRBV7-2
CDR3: CASSFRAGGVADTQYF
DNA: TGTGCCAGCAGCTTCCGAGCGGGAGGGGTCGCAGATACGCAGTATTTT

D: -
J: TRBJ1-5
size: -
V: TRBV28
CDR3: CASSLLSQGQHF
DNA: TGTGCCAGCAGTTTATTATCTCAGGGCCAGCATTTT

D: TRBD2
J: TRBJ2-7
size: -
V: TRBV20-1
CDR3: CSARPFPAGGLLSYEQYF
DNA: TGCAGTGCTAGACCCTTCCCAGCGGGAGGGCTCCTCTCCTACGAGCAGTACTTC

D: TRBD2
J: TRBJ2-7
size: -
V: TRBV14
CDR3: CASSQTSGGRGKQYF
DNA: TGTGCCAGCAGCCAAACTAGCGGCGGGCGGGGGAAGCAGTACTTC

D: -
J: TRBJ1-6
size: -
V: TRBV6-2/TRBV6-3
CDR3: CASSYSTDNSPLHF
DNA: TGTGCCAGCAGTTACTCGACGGATAATTCACCCCTCCACTTT

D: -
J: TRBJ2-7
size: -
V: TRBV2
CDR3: CASSEVLEQYF
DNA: TGTGCCAGCAGTGAGGTGCTTGAGCAGTACTTC

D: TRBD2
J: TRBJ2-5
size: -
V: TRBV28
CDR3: CASSYRGAGQETQYF
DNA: TGTGCCAGCAGTTACCGAGGAGCGGGACAAGAGACCCAGTACTTC

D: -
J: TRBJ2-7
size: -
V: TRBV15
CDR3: CATSRDGTNYEQYF
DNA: TGTGCCACCAGCAGAGATGGCACAAACTACGAGCAGTACTTC

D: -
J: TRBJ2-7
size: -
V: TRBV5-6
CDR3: CASSLIAGQGDF
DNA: TGTGCCAGCAGCTTGATAGCGGGGCAGGGGGACTTC

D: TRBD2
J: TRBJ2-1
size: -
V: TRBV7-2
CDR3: CASSSRLAGVHDEQFF
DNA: TGTGCCAGCAGCTCCAGACTAGCGGGAGTACATGATGAGCAGTTCTTC

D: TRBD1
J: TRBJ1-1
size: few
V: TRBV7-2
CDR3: CASSFDRDAEAFF
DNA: TGTGCCAGCAGCTTCGACAGGGACGCTGAAGCTTTCTTT

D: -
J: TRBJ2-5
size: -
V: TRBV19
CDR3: CASSIGWQETQYF
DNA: TGTGCCAGTAGTATAGGGTGGCAAGAGACCCAGTACTTC

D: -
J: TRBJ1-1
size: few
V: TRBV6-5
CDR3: CASSSYRGLRNTEAFF
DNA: TGTGCCAGCAGTTCATATCGAGGGCTCCGGAACACTGAAGCTTTCTTT

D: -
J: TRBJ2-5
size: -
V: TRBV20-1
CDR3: CSARGPGYQETQYF
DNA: TGCAGTGCTAGAGGGCCCGGGTACCAAGAGACCCAGTACTTC

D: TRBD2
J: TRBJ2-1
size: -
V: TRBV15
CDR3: CATSSKGLQGISGSSYNEQFF
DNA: TGTGCCACCAGCAGTAAGGGACTTCAGGGAATTAGCGGGAGCTCCTACAATGAGCAGTTCTTC

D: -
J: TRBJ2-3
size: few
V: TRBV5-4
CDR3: CASSLTGSTDTQYF
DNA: TGTGCCAGCAGCTTGACGGGCAGTACAGATACGCAGTATTTT

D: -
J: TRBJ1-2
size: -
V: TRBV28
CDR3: CASSPLSPKFYGYTF
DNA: TGTGCCAGCAGTCCACTTTCGCCTAAGTTCTATGGCTACACCTTC

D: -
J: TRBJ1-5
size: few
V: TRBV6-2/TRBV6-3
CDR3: CASSYRDQPQHF
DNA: TGTGCCAGCAGTTATAGGGATCAGCCCCAGCATTTT

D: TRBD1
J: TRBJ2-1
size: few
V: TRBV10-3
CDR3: CAISGYGQGANEQFF
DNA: TGTGCCATCAGTGGGTACGGACAGGGAGCCAATGAGCAGTTCTTC